One and the same sample provided the 18 T cell receptor beta chains below, sequenced in a study of spatial heterogeneity in lung cancer. MiXCR, run by TCRdb on the 5' RACE reads, gives a single entry per CDR3 protein. Of about 27,000 distinct CDR3 sequences listed, 5% to 6% were seen once; the top ten hold 20% to 30%. The sample's time point: blood at routine non-recurrence follow-up after resection. This specimen was PBMCs, taken at follow-up. These receptors all stem from a female donor with early-stage non-small cell lung cancer.

This clonotype was seen ten or more times. The chain joins TRBV27 to TRBJ1-2; the match to TRBD1 covers 11 bases. Germline V lookup: CDR1 MNHEY, CDR2 SMNVEV (reference sequence). The V gene end was trimmed by 5 bases and the J gene end by 2 bases; junction bases not matched to a gene: 7. This CDR3 spans 16 amino acids. Here the CDR3 DNA reads TGTGCCAGCAGTCCGGGACAGGGGGTGATCAACTATGGCTACACCTTC. It codes for CASSPGQGVINYGYTF.

This clonotype was detected many times. The chain employs TRBV7-9 and TRBJ1-1, with D perhaps TRBD1 (6 bases). Trimming removed 4 bases from V and 1 base from J, with 13 bases in between. Germline V gene sequence: CDR1 SEHNR, CDR2 FQNEAQ (reference sequence). The CDR3 is made up of 15 amino acids. CDR3 nucleotides: TGTGCCAGCAGCTCAACGAGGGGGGCGAACACTGAAGCTTTCTTT. Amino acid sequence: CASSSTRGANTEAFF.

In its sample, this clonotype was seen many times. The rearrangement uses TRBV14 and TRBJ2-1; 7 nucleotides agree with TRBD2. Germline CDR1 is SGHDN and CDR2 is FVKESK. This CDR3 has 14 amino acids. The V segment lost 1 base and the J segment 6 bases; nucleotides outside the gene matches: 3. This CDR3 is CASSQARTSNEQFF. CDR3 nucleotides: TGTGCCAGCAGCCAAGCGAGGACTAGCAATGAGCAGTTCTTC.

This clonotype was recorded at least ten times. The chain combines TRBV14 with TRBJ1-4, with a possible D match to TRBD1 (5 bases). Trimming took 0 bases from V and 4 from J, leaving 9 bases between them. Per germline, CDR1 SGHDN and CDR2 FVKESK. This CDR3 is built from 15 residues. This CDR3 is CASSQETADNEKLFF. As DNA, the CDR3 is TGTGCCAGCAGCCAAGAGACAGCAGATAATGAAAAACTGTTTTTT.

This clonotype was seen at least ten times. The chain couples TRBV4-2 to TRBJ2-7; D gene unclear. CDR1 and CDR2 from the germline V gene are LGHNA and YNFKEQ. The V and J ends lost 1 base and 6 bases respectively, with 16 bases between them. The CDR3 has 15 amino acids. In nucleotides, the CDR3 is TGTGCCAGCAGCCAAGTAGAGGAATTGGTCCCCGAGCAGTACTTC. Translation gives CASSQVEELVPEQYF.

The table lists this clonotype with many counts. The chain joins TRBV29-1 to TRBJ2-1, with D hard to call. The V and J ends lost 2 bases and 6 bases respectively, with 8 bases between them. The CDR3 runs 12 residues. The germline CDR1 and CDR2 sequences are SQVTM and ANQGSEA. The CDR3 sequence: CSVERASNEQFF. CDR3 nucleotides: TGCAGCGTTGAAAGGGCCTCCAATGAGCAGTTCTTC.

This clonotype was detected many times. The chain combines TRBV10-3 with TRBJ2-5; 8 nucleotides line up with TRBD2. The CDR3 has 15 amino acids. The germline V gene encodes CDR1 ENHRY and CDR2 SYGVKD. Trimming removed 3 bases from V and 5 bases from J; junction bases left unmatched: 8. Written as DNA, the CDR3 is TGTGCCATCAGTGACCCCGGACTAGCAGGCGAGACCCAGTACTTC. Protein product: CAISDPGLAGETQYF.

This clonotype has at least ten counts. The chain carries TRBV18 and TRBJ2-7, with 7 bases identical to TRBD2. The CDR3 spans 14 residues. CDR1 is KGHSH, CDR2 LQKENI, per germline. Unmatched junction bases numbered 4, after V lost 3 bases and J lost 2 bases. The CDR3 loop is CASSPGLSTYEQYF. CDR3 DNA: TGTGCCAGCTCACCGGGACTATCTACCTACGAGCAGTACTTC.

By share of the sample, this clonotype is medium-sized. V gene TRBV18 combines with J gene TRBJ2-7; 10 bases line up with TRBD1. The CDR3 totals 17 residues. Germline V CDR1 and CDR2: KGHSH, LQKENI. The V gene end was trimmed by 1 base and the J gene end by 2 bases; junction bases not matched to a gene: 8. This chain's CDR3 is CASSPLTGTGDPYEQYF. CDR3 nucleotides: TGTGCCAGCTCACCACTGACCGGGACAGGGGACCCCTACGAGCAGTACTTC.

This clonotype has just a few counts. The gene calls are TRBV10-3 and TRBJ2-5; TRBD2 matches at 7 bases. This CDR3 region has 15 residues. J was trimmed by 5 bases and V by 0 bases; bases with no gene match: 6. Germline lookup yields CDR1 ENHRY and CDR2 SYGVKD. The CDR3 spells CAISESAGPLETQYF. The DNA of the CDR3 is TGTGCCATCAGTGAGTCAGCGGGGCCATTGGAGACCCAGTACTTC.

This clonotype was detected ten times or more. The rearrangement links TRBV20-1 to TRBJ2-7; tentatively, D is TRBD1 (6 bases). The CDR3 is made up of 14 amino acids. The V gene lost 0 bases and the J gene lost 0 bases, with 9 bases spanning the gap. Germline CDR1 and CDR2: DFQATT and SNEGSKA (reference sequence). The CDR3 loop reads CSARDYRVSYEQYF. The CDR3 nucleotides are TGCAGTGCTAGAGATTACAGGGTCTCCTACGAGCAGTACTTC.

This clonotype was observed at least ten times. The CDR3 region has the DNA TGTGCCAGCAGCTTGAGGAGGGGAGATACGCAGTATTTT. It codes for CASSLRRGDTQYF. The rearrangement joins TRBV5-6 to TRBJ2-3; a weak D match, TRBD2 (6 bases). CDR3 length: 13 amino acids. The germline V gene has CDR1 SGHDT and CDR2 YYEEEE. Trimming stripped 1 base from V and 5 bases from J, with 8 bases between.

This clonotype was detected ten times or more. The V gene is TRBV6-2 or TRBV6-3, the J gene TRBJ1-1, with a weak D call TRBD1 (6 bases). This CDR3 region has 14 residues. V dropped 6 bases and J dropped 1 base, with 12 bases sitting between them. Germline V gives CDR1 MNHEY, CDR2 SVGEGT. Here the CDR3 DNA reads TGTGCCAGCAGCCTCGACAGGAGGAACACTGAAGCTTTCTTT. Encoded protein: CASSLDRRNTEAFF.

At least ten counts were recorded for this clonotype. CDR3: CASSSSGQGLMETQYF. The CDR3 nucleotides are TGTGCCAGCAGTTCATCGGGACAGGGTTTGATGGAGACCCAGTACTTC. The chain is built from TRBV28 and TRBJ2-5; 9 positions match TRBD1. V shed 4 bases, J shed 5 bases, and the junction held 11 bases outside the gene matches. This CDR3 spans 16 amino acids. The germline CDR1 and CDR2 sequences are MDHEN and SYDVKM.

There are a few counts of this clonotype. This chain uses TRBV11-2 with TRBJ2-2; a weak D match, TRBD2 (5 bases). Germline CDR1 and CDR2: SGHAT and FQNNGV. This CDR3 is 14 amino acids long. The V gene lost 5 bases and the J gene lost 7 bases, with 14 bases spanning the gap. CDR3 in amino acids: CASSQNTAGGELFF. In nucleotides, the CDR3 is TGTGCCAGCAGCCAGAACACGGCGGGCGGGGAGCTGTTTTTT.

This clonotype was counted at least ten times. V gene TRBV7-2 combines with J gene TRBJ2-5; 8 bases are shared with TRBD2. Trimming removed 5 bases from V and 4 bases from J; junction bases left unmatched: 6. Looked up from germline, CDR1 is SGHTA and CDR2 is FQGNSA. This CDR3 has 14 residues. This CDR3 reads CASSLSSGRETQYF. DNA of the CDR3: TGTGCCAGCAGCCTATCCAGCGGGAGAGAGACCCAGTACTTC. The whole variable domain, remainder taken from reference TRBV7-2 and TRBJ2-5, is GAGVSQSPSNKVTEKGKDVELRCDPISGHTALYWYRQSLGQGLEFLIYFQGNSAPDKSGLPSDRFSAERTGGSVSTLTIQRTQQEDSAVYLCASSLSSGRETQYFGPGTRLLVL.

This clonotype was counted many times. V is TRBV5-4 and J is TRBJ2-7; D may be TRBD1 or TRBD2 (5 bases each). CDR1 and CDR2 (germline): SGHNT, YYREEE (reference sequence). There are 11 residues in the CDR3. Trimming cost V 3 bases and J 6 bases, with 7 bases left between them. The CDR3 spells CASSSGPEQYF. Written as DNA, the CDR3 is TGTGCCAGCAGCTCGGGACCCGAGCAGTACTTC.

This clonotype appeared many times. This chain joins TRBV29-1 and TRBJ2-7, with 8 bases matching TRBD1. This CDR3 has 14 amino acids. CDR1 SQVTM and CDR2 ANQGSEA come from the germline V gene. J was trimmed by 0 bases and V by 6 bases; bases with no gene match: 7. CDR3 nucleotides: TGCAGCGTGACCTCGGACAGGGCCTCCTACGAGCAGTACTTC. Translation gives CSVTSDRASYEQYF.